This T cell receptor (beta chain) was observed in a study of cytomegalovirus exposure and HLA in healthy donors. The PCR had 60 Vbeta and 13 Jbeta primers. TCRdb's copy holds only in-frame clones and misses some; the assay was immunoSEQ multiplex PCR. The sample consists of approximately 150,000 clones, roughly 80% of them appearing once. Findings and limits, study-wide: A later analysis by the authors found several of the most significant clusters apparently linked to common viral pathogens. A few of the chains that were CMV-associated were confirmed in vitro to be specific for CMV antigens.

As to this clone: Its antigen is unidentified.

Sequenced material: PBMCs. The receptor's source is a woman aged 40 to 55 in good health and CMV-seronegative.

As DNA, the CDR3 is TGCAGCGAACAGGGGGCGGGCAATGAGCAGTTCTTC. Protein: CSEQGAGNEQFF. V gene TRBV29-1 combines with J gene TRBJ2-1; 9 positions agree with TRBD1. Germline V gene sequence: CDR1 SQVTM, CDR2 ANQGSEA. This CDR3 is 12 amino acids long. V shed 7 bases, J shed 6 bases, and the junction held 4 bases outside the gene matches.